This TCR beta chain was captured in a study of Graves' ophthalmopathy and Graves' hyperthyroidism. Study background: Specimen type is peripheral blood, obtained at initial diagnosis before any treatment.

Amplified material comprised TCR beta CDR3 regions derived from RNA transcripts. Following a first-round RT-PCR that used HTBI primers, a second-round multiplex PCR was carried out. Each CDR3 protein gets one entry after TCRdb re-called the multiplex PCR reads with MiXCR. The data show about 400,000 distinct CDR3 sequences, 21% seen once. Establishment of the diagnosis relied upon clinical symptoms, serum thyroxine, TRAb, thyroid ultrasound and orbital computed tomography. Notes on the study in general: The authors also found most expanded thyroid clonotypes above 0.001 frequency in blood. Ophthalmopathy and stable hyperthyroidism were discriminated by a 13-signature model, with around 88% sensitivity and 65% to 83% specificity.

At least ten counts were recorded for this clonotype. The target antigen is unknown. The TCR comes from a woman aged 18-30 years with stable Graves' hyperthyroidism. Sequencing input: peripheral blood.

CDR3 nucleotide sequence: TGTGCCAGCAGCTCCGGGACAGGGGGCAACGAGCAGTACTTC. It translates to CASSSGTGGNEQYF. J is TRBJ2-7 and V is TRBV5-5; 12 positions agree with TRBD1. The ends lost 3 bases at V and 5 bases at J; junction bases unmatched: 3. CDR1 is SGHKS and CDR2 is YYEKEE in the germline V gene (reference sequence). This CDR3 has 14 residues.